The text below deals with one T cell receptor (beta chain). What it binds is not known. The CDR3 has 14 residues. CDR1 SGHVS and CDR2 FQNEAQ come from the germline V gene. This record comes from a study of T cells expressing NK-cell markers. In the study overall: Underlying the TCR beta repertoires were sorted CD3+CD56+NKG2C+, CD3+CD56+NKG2C- and CD3+CD56-NKG2C+ T cells. Within the sequenced cohort of eight donors, seven exhibited HCMV seropositivity and one was seronegative. Study-level results: The CD3+CD56-NKG2C+ fraction of several donors was also led by these clonotypes.

Making the TCR beta cDNA relied on 5'RACE template switching with UMIs. Following a re-call of the 5' RACE reads, TCRdb has one entry per CDR3 protein and lacks DNA. This table holds about 150,000 distinct CDR3 sequences. The sequence derives from a woman aged 45 to 65 in good health. V gene TRBV7-8 combines with J gene TRBJ2-1; the TCRdb call, TRBD2, lacks DNA for checking. The sample consisted of blood T cells: a sorted CD56 or NKG2C T cell subset, CD4+ or CD8+ T cells, or bulk PBMC T cells (not recorded which). CDR3 region: CASSLTVLPHEQFF.